This T cell receptor beta chain was recovered during a study of blood T cell repertoires in COVID-19. Study information: The origin of the acute and convalescent COVID-19 samples was the United States, Italy and Spain. The cDNA or gDNA used as material had been derived from T cells, B-cell-depleted T cells, or PBMCs.

TCRdb keeps only in-frame clones here, not all; method: immunoSEQ multiplex PCR. The sample carries tens of thousands of clones, 82% recorded once. Sequenced: peripheral blood. This clonotype was obtained from a man aged 80 or over with active COVID-19.

The CDR3 loop is CASSKAPSSYNEQFF. CDR3 nucleotide sequence: TGTGCCAGCAGCAAGGCTCCTAGCTCCTACAATGAGCAGTTCTTC. The chain has TRBV9 and TRBJ2-1; no firm D call. The CDR3 has 15 amino acids. The V gene's germline CDR1 is SGDLS and CDR2 YYNGEE. V was trimmed by 4 bases and J by 0 bases, leaving 11 bases between them. The complete variable domain, with remaining parts taken from reference TRBV9 and TRBJ2-1, reads DSGVTQTPKHLITATGQRVTLRCSPRSGDLSVYWYQQSLDQGLQFLIQYYNGEERAKGNILERFSAQQFPDLHSELNLSSLELGDSALYFCASSKAPSSYNEQFFGPGTRLTVL.